The 6 T cell receptor beta chains below were found in one sample sequenced in a study of blood T cell repertoires in COVID-19. Sequencing used immunoSEQ multiplex PCR; TCRdb keeps in-frame clones, though not all of them. The sample carries a few hundred thousand clones, over 70% recorded once. Sequencing input: peripheral blood. The receptors originated from a woman aged 80 or over with acute or convalescent COVID-19.

The chain employs TRBV5-5 and TRBJ1-6; unclear D gene. Germline loops: CDR1 SGHKS, CDR2 YYEKEE (reference sequence). The V and J ends lost 4 bases and 6 bases respectively, with 14 bases between them. The CDR3 spans 15 residues. CDR3 in DNA: TGTGCCAGCAGCCCCACTGCGGGGAGTAATTCACCCCTCCACTTT. Its translation: CASSPTAGSNSPLHF.

This sequence joins TRBV6-5 and TRBJ2-7; D remains unclear. The V end lost 6 bases, the J end lost 3 bases, and 18 bases lay between the germline ends. In germline, CDR1 is MNHEY, CDR2 SVGAGI. CDR3 length: 15 amino acids. As DNA, the CDR3 is TGTGCCAGCAGGTTGAGGCAGTTTGTTGACTACGAGCAGTACTTC. It encodes CASRLRQFVDYEQYF.

The chain links TRBV5-5 to TRBJ2-7; 8 nucleotides match TRBD1. V lost 4 bases and J lost 5; bases outside the gene matches: 11. The CDR3 consists of 15 residues. Germline V gene lookup returns CDR1 SGHKS and CDR2 YYEKEE (reference sequence). The CDR3 region is CASSLILRTGNEQYF. CDR3 sequence (DNA): TGTGCCAGCAGCCTAATTTTACGGACAGGGAACGAGCAGTACTTC.

J is TRBJ1-4 and V is TRBV10-2; D is possibly TRBD1 (5 bases). Germline assignment: CDR1 WSHSY and CDR2 SAAADI. The V and J ends lost 6 bases and 3 bases respectively, with 8 bases between them. This CDR3 contains 13 residues. The CDR3 region is CASRGEANEKLFF. DNA of the CDR3: TGCGCCAGCAGGGGGGAGGCTAATGAAAAACTGTTTTTT.

This clone was picked up a small number of times. This rearrangement joins TRBV6-2 or TRBV6-3 to TRBJ2-1, with 9 bases identical to TRBD1. Germline trimming cut 5 bases from V and 3 bases from J; bases unmatched to any gene: 5. CDR1 and CDR2 (germline): MNHEY, SVGEGT. CDR3 length equals 15 residues. The CDR3 loop is CASSRDRVYYNEQFF. In DNA, the CDR3 is TGTGCCAGCAGTAGGGACAGGGTCTACTACAATGAGCAGTTCTTC.

V and J are TRBV2 and TRBJ1-2; a possible D gene is TRBD1 (5 bases). The CDR3 is 14 residues long. Trimming pared 5 bases from V and 3 bases from J, leaving 13 bases between. Looked up from germline, CDR1 is SNHLY and CDR2 is FYNNEI. CDR3 in amino acids: CASSKGFPDYGYTF. DNA for the CDR3: TGTGCCAGCAGTAAGGGGTTCCCTGACTATGGCTACACCTTC.